Detailed here is one T cell receptor (beta chain). Antigen: not known. The data were obtained in a study of cytomegalovirus exposure and HLA in healthy donors. Germline CDR1 SGHVS, CDR2 FNYEAQ. V shed 8 bases and J 6 bases; nucleotides not matched to a gene: 11. The CDR3 length is 15 residues. In the PCR, 60 Vbeta and 13 Jbeta primers were used. Assay used: immunoSEQ multiplex PCR; TCRdb lists only in-frame clones, some missing. Of some 200,000 clones in the sample, 60% to 80% were seen once. Study-wide results and caveats: Sequencing had likely introduced a cluster of highly shared sequence variants as an artifact. The study recorded 150 to 200 TCR beta chains that were cytomegalovirus-associated. Later analysis identified about 17,000 TCR beta sequences associated with HLA alleles, using a false discovery rate threshold of 0.05. The number of N-insertions in an Asian-associated ancestry cluster was reportedly below the 666-donor mean in a later analysis.

The chain couples TRBV7-6 to TRBJ2-2, with TRBD1 matching over 8 bases. What was sequenced was PBMCs. The origin of this receptor is a man younger than 35 in good health and CMV-seronegative. CDR3 in DNA: TGTGCCAGCGCATATTCGACAGGGGCCTCCGGGGAGCTGTTTTTT. Encoded protein: CASAYSTGASGELFF.